This T cell receptor beta chain derives from a study of CD8 T cells in Susac syndrome. Random hexamers primed reverse transcription of roughly 0.5 to 1 ug RNA. TCRdb re-called the immunoSEQ multiplex PCR reads through MiXCR, storing one row per CDR3 protein. Seen here are over 100,000 distinct CDR3 sequences, around 97% observed once, and the top ten hold about 0.095%. V was pared by 3 bases and J by 2 bases, with 11 bases between. Germline values: CDR1 SGDLS, CDR2 YYNGEE. This CDR3 is built from 14 residues. The receptor comes from a human donor in good health. The material sequenced was CD4+ T cells from PBMCs. The J gene is TRBJ1-1, the V gene TRBV9, with TRBD1 as a possible D gene (5 bases). The CDR3 DNA reads as TGTGCCAGCAGCGCCGGGACGGATAACACTGAAGCTTTCTTT. Protein sequence: CASSAGTDNTEAFF.